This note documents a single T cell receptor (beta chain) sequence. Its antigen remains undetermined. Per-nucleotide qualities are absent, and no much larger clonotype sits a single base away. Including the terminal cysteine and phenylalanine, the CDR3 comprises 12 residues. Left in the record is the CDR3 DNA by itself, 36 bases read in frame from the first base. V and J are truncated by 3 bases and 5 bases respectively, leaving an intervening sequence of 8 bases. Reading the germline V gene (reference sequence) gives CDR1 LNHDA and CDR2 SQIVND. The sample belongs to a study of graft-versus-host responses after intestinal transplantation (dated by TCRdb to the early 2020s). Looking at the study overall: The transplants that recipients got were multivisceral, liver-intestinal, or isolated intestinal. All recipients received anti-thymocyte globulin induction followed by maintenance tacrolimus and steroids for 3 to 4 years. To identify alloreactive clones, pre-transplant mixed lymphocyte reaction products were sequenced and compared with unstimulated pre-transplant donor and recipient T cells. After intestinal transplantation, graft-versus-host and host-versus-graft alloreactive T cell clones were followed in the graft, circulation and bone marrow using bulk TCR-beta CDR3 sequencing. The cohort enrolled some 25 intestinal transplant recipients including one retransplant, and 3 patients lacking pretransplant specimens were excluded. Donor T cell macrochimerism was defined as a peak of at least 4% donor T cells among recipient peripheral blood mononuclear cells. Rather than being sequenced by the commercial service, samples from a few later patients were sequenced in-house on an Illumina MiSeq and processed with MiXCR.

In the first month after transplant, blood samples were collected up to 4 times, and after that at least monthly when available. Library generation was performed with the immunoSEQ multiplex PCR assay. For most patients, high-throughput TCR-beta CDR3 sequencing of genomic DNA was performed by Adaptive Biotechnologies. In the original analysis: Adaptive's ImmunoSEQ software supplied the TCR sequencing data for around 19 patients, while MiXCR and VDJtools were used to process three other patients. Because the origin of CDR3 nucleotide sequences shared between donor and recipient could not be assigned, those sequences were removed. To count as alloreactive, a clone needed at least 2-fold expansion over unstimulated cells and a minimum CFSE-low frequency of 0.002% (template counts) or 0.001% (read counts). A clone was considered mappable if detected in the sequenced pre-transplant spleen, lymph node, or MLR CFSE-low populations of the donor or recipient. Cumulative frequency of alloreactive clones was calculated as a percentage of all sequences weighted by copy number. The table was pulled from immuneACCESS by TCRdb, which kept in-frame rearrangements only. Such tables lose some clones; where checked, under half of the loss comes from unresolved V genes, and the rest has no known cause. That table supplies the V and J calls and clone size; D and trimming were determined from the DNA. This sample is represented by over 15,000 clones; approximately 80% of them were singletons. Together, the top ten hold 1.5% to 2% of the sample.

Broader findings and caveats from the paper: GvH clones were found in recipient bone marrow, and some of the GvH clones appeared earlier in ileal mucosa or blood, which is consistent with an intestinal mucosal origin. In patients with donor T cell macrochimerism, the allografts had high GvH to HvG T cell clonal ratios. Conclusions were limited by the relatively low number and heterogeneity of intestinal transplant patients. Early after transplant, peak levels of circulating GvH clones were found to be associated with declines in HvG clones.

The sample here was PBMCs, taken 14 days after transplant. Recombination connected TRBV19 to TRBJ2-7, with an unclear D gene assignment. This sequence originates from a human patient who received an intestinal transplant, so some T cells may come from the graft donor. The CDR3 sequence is CASSIRVNEQYF. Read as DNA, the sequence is TGTGCCAGTAGTATCCGTGTTAACGAGCAGTACTTC.